This T cell receptor (beta chain) emerged from a study of blood T cell repertoires in COVID-19. Overall study context: Collection of acute and convalescent COVID-19 samples took place in the United States, Italy and Spain. The cDNA or gDNA used as material had been derived from T cells, B-cell-depleted T cells, or PBMCs.

As handled by the study authors: Reference gene primer amplification gave estimated nucleated cell counts. The table came from immunoSEQ multiplex PCR; TCRdb's copy has only in-frame clones and leaves some out. That table gives V, J and clone size, and the DNA gave D and trimming. The sample consists of 72,000 or so clones, about 81% of them appearing once. This CDR3 has 14 amino acids. The V end was cut by 0 bases, the J end by 2 bases, with 5 bases between. Germline CDR1 and CDR2: WSHSY and SAAADI. Sequencing was performed on peripheral blood. This chain uses TRBV10-2 with TRBJ1-3; D is unclear. The sequence came from a human donor in a cohort sampled during active COVID-19. DNA for the CDR3: TGCGCCAGCAGTGAGTCCCGTCCTGGAAACACCATATATTTT. It encodes CASSESRPGNTIYF.